These 3 T cell receptor beta chains came from one sample sequenced in a study of T cell repertoires in cytomegalovirus infection. TCRdb independently ran MiXCR on the reads; one entry per CDR3 protein. This sample has approximately 750,000 distinct CDR3 sequences, with roughly 36% found just once. Sequenced sample: PBMCs. These receptors were taken from a human donor in good health (CMV status not recorded). Some clones in this sample may be carry-over from other donors' samples.

This clonotype was observed many times. The rearrangement joins TRBV7-8 to TRBJ1-6; the D gene is possibly TRBD1 (6 bases). V lost 2 bases and J 7 bases, leaving 12 bases between the germline ends. The CDR3 covers 15 residues. The germline V gene encodes CDR1 SGHVS and CDR2 FQNEAQ. This chain's CDR3 is CASSLYEGGNSPLHF. Written as DNA, the CDR3 is TGTGCCAGCAGCTTATACGAAGGGGGAAATTCACCCCTCCACTTT.

The chain joins TRBV6-2 or TRBV6-3 to TRBJ2-7, with TRBD1 matching 9 bases. Germline V gene data show CDR1 as MNHEY and CDR2 as SVGEGT. This CDR3 has 15 residues. Germline trimming cut 2 bases from V and 3 bases from J; bases unmatched to any gene: 5. The CDR3 coding sequence is TGTGCCAGCAGTTACCGGGGACAGGGAGTCTACGAGCAGTACTTC. Translated, it gives CASSYRGQGVYEQYF.

This clonotype occurred a few times. The chain carries TRBV19 and TRBJ1-1, with D possibly being TRBD1 (5 bases). The length of the CDR3 is 13 residues. Trimming left V 5 bases short and J 7 bases short, with 14 bases between. In germline, CDR1 is LNHDA, CDR2 SQIVND (reference sequence). CDR3 amino acids: CASSAHGGGEAFF. CDR3 nucleotide sequence: TGTGCCAGTAGTGCCCACGGGGGGGGTGAAGCTTTCTTT.